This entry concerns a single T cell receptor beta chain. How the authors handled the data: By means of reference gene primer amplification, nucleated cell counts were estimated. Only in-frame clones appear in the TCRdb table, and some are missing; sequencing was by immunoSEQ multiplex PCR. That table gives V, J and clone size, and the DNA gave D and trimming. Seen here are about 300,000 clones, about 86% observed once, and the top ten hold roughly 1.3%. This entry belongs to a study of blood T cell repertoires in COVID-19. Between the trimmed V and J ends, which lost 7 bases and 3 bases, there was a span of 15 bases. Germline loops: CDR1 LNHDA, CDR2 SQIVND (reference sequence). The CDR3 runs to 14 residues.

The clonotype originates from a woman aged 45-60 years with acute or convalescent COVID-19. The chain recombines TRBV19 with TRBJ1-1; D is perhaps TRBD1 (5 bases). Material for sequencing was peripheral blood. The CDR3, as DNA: TGTGCCAGTACGGAAACCGGGGGGTACACTGAAGCTTTCTTT. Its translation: CASTETGGYTEAFF.